Following are 3 T cell receptor beta chains from one sample sequenced in a study of cytomegalovirus exposure and HLA in healthy donors. The study ran its PCR with 60 Vbeta and 13 Jbeta primers. Sequencing used immunoSEQ multiplex PCR; TCRdb keeps in-frame clones, though not all of them. The table lists 150,000 to 250,000 clones, 85% of them singletons, with 2% to 2.5% in the top ten. Sequencing input: PBMCs. The source is a woman aged 45 to 65 in good health and CMV-seronegative.

This sequence joins TRBV7-9 and TRBJ1-5; D ambiguous. Trimming took 1 base from V and 1 from J, leaving 11 bases between them. The CDR3 has 16 amino acids. The V gene's germline CDR1 is SEHNR and CDR2 FQNEAQ (reference sequence). The CDR3 region is CASSLVRGESNQPQHF. As DNA, the CDR3 is TGTGCCAGCAGCTTAGTTCGGGGAGAGAGCAATCAGCCCCAGCATTTT.

The chain carries TRBV5-1 and TRBJ2-1; 7 nucleotides align to TRBD1. The J segment lost 8 bases and the V segment lost 2 bases, leaving 7 bases of the junction unmatched. Germline V gene sequence: CDR1 SGHRS, CDR2 YFSETQ. The CDR3 contains 14 residues. The CDR3 protein is CASSLGTVIDEQFF. The CDR3, as DNA: TGCGCCAGCAGCTTAGGGACAGTTATTGATGAGCAGTTCTTC.

The CDR3 reads CASSPTDRDGYEQYF. The CDR3 DNA reads TGTGCCAGCAGCCCTACCGACAGGGACGGGTACGAGCAGTACTTC. This sequence joins TRBV9 and TRBJ2-7, with 7 bases that match TRBD1. The germline V gene encodes CDR1 SGDLS and CDR2 YYNGEE. Germline trimming cut 4 bases from V and 4 bases from J; bases unmatched to any gene: 11. The CDR3 is 15 amino acids. The full variable domain, with the rest looked up from reference TRBV9 and TRBJ2-7, is DSGVTQTPKHLITATGQRVTLRCSPRSGDLSVYWYQQSLDQGLQFLIQYYNGEERAKGNILERFSAQQFPDLHSELNLSSLELGDSALYFCASSPTDRDGYEQYFGPGTRLTVT.